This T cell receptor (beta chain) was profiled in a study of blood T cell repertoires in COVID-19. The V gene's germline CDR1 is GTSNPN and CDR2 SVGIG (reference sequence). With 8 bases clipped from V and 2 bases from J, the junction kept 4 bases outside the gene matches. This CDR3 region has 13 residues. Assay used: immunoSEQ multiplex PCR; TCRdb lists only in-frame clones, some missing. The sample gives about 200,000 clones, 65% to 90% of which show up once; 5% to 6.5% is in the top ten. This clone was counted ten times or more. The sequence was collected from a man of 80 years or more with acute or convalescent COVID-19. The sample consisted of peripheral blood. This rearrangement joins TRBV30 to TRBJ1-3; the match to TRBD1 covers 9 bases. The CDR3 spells CASRDRAGNTIYF. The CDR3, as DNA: TGTGCCAGCCGGGACAGGGCTGGAAACACCATATATTTT.